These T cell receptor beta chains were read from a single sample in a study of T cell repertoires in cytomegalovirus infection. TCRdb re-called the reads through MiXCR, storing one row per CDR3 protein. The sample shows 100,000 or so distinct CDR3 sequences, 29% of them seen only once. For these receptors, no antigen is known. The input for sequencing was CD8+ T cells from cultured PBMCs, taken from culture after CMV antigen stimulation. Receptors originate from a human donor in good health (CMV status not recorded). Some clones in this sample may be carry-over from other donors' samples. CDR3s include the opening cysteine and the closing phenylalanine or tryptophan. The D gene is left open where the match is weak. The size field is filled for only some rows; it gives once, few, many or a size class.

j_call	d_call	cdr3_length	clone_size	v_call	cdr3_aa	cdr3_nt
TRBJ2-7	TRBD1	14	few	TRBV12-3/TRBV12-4	CASNPQGSGYEQYF	TGTGCCAGCAACCCACAGGGGAGCGGCTACGAGCAGTACTTC
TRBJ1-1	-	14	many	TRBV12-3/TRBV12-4	CASSLRGPGTEAFF	TGTGCCAGCAGTTTACGGGGGCCTGGGACTGAAGCTTTCTTT
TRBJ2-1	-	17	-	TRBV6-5	CASSYGGGAAPYNEQFF	TGTGCCAGCAGTTACGGGGGGGGGGCGGCCCCGTACAATGAGCAGTTCTTC
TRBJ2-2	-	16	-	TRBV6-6	CASSDSWLASTGELFF	TGTGCCAGCAGTGACTCGTGGCTAGCGAGCACCGGGGAGCTGTTTTTT
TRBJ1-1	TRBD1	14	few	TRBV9	CASSATGGAAEAFF	TGTGCCAGCAGCGCTACAGGGGGCGCGGCTGAAGCTTTCTTT
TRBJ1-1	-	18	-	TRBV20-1	CSASQRSRGAYLNTEAFF	TGCAGTGCTAGTCAGCGGTCTAGGGGGGCCTACCTGAACACTGAAGCTTTCTTT
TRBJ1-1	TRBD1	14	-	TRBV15	CATQTGGLNTEAFF	TGTGCCACTCAGACAGGGGGCCTGAACACTGAAGCTTTCTTT
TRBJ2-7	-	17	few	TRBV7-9	CASSFWNRGYPSYEQYF	TGTGCCAGCAGCTTCTGGAATCGAGGTTACCCCTCCTACGAGCAGTACTTC
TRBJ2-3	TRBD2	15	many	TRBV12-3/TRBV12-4	CASSLGAGGMVTQYF	TGTGCCAGCAGTTTAGGAGCGGGGGGGATGGTTACGCAGTATTTT
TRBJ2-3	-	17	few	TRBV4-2	CASSQRGGETSTDTQYF	TGTGCCAGCAGCCAACGCGGGGGCGAAACTAGCACAGATACGCAGTATTTT
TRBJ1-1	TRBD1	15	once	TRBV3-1	CASSSQGVADTEAFF	TGTGCCAGCAGCTCACAGGGGGTGGCGGACACTGAAGCTTTCTTT
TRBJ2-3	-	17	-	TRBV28	CASSPGIAVPRTDTQYF	TGTGCCAGCAGCCCCGGTATTGCGGTACCACGCACAGATACGCAGTATTTT
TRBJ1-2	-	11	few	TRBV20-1	CSAREVGGYTF	TGCAGTGCTAGAGAAGTGGGCGGCTACACCTTC
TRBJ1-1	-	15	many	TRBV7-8	CASSPLTGMNTEAFF	TGTGCCAGCAGCCCCTTAACAGGAATGAACACTGAAGCTTTCTTT
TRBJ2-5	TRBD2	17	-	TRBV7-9	CASSTAKVAGNQETQYF	TGTGCCAGCAGTACCGCCAAGGTAGCGGGAAATCAAGAGACCCAGTACTTC
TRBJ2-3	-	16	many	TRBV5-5	CASSLEFWTNGDTQYF	TGTGCCAGCAGCTTGGAGTTCTGGACCAATGGAGATACGCAGTATTTT
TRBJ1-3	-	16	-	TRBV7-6	CASSLSAGETGNTIYF	TGTGCCAGCAGCTTATCAGCGGGCGAGACTGGAAACACCATATATTTT
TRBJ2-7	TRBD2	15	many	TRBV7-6	CASSLGSAGGLEQYF	TGTGCCAGCAGCTTAGGGTCGGCGGGGGGCCTAGAGCAGTACTTC
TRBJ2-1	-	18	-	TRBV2	CASSDLGSRGSADSEQFF	TGTGCCAGCAGTGATTTGGGCAGTAGAGGGAGCGCCGACAGTGAGCAGTTCTTC
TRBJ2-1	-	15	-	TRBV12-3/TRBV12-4	CASSSARSLGEKQFF	TGTGCCAGCAGCTCTGCAAGGTCGTTGGGGGAAAAGCAGTTCTTC
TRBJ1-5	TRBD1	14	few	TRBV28	CASSFGTGVQPQHF	TGTGCCAGCAGCTTCGGGACAGGGGTCCAGCCCCAGCATTTT
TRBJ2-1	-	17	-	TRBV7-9	CASSLGGVGARYNEQFF	TGTGCCAGCAGCTTGGGGGGAGTGGGGGCCCGCTACAATGAGCAGTTCTTC
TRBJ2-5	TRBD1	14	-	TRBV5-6	CASSLTGELETQYF	TGTGCCAGCAGCTTGACAGGGGAGTTGGAGACCCAGTACTTC
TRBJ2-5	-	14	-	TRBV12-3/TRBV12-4	CASSSRVVIETQYF	TGTGCCAGCAGTTCCCGGGTGGTGATCGAGACCCAGTACTTC
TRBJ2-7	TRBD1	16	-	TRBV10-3	CAISEWDRVASYEQYF	TGTGCCATCAGTGAATGGGACAGGGTTGCGTCCTACGAGCAGTACTTC
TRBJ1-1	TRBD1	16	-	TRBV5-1	CASSSLGTGSITEAFF	TGCGCCAGCAGCTCTTTAGGGACAGGGAGTATAACTGAAGCTTTCTTT
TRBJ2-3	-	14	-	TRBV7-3	CASSLIGGTDTQYF	TGTGCCAGCAGCTTAATTGGAGGCACAGATACGCAGTATTTT
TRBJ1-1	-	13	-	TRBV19	CASSMQGLTEAFF	TGTGCCAGTAGTATGCAGGGTTTGACTGAAGCTTTCTTT
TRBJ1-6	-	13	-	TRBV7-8	CASSLGGNSPLHF	TGTGCCAGCAGCTTAGGGGGGAATTCACCCCTCCACTTT
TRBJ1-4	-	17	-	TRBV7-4	CASSLDRIYSTNEKLFF	TGTGCCAGCAGCTTAGACAGGATTTATTCAACTAATGAAAAACTGTTTTTT
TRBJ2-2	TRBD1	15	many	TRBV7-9	CASSSTGVEDGELFF	TGTGCCAGCAGCTCGACAGGGGTCGAGGACGGGGAGCTGTTTTTT
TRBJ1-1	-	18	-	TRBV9	CASSVGSRQDLMNTEAFF	TGTGCCAGCAGCGTAGGTTCGAGACAGGACTTAATGAACACTGAAGCTTTCTTT
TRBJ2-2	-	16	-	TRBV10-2	CASRPYADSNTGELFF	TGCGCCAGCAGGCCCTATGCGGACTCGAACACCGGGGAGCTGTTTTTT
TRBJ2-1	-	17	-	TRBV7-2	CASSLVPGMSSYNEQFF	TGTGCCAGCAGCTTAGTACCAGGCATGAGCTCCTACAATGAGCAGTTCTTC
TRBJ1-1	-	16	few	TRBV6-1	CASTTTRVQLNTEAFF	TGTGCCAGCACCACAACCCGGGTACAGTTGAACACTGAAGCTTTCTTT
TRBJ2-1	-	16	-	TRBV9	CASSVGVPDGYNEQFF	TGTGCCAGCAGCGTAGGAGTTCCGGACGGGTACAATGAGCAGTTCTTC
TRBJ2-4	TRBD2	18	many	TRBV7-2	CASSSARLAPLAKNIQYF	TGTGCCAGCAGCTCCGCAAGACTAGCCCCATTGGCCAAAAACATTCAGTACTTC
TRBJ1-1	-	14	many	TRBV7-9	CASSLMAENTEAFF	TGTGCCAGCAGCTTAATGGCGGAGAACACTGAAGCTTTCTTT
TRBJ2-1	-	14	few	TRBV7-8	CASSPWGGAGEQFF	TGTGCCAGCAGCCCCTGGGGGGGGGCGGGTGAGCAGTTCTTC
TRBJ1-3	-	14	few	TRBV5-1	CASSTANSGNTIYF	TGCGCCAGCAGCACGGCGAACTCTGGAAACACCATATATTTT
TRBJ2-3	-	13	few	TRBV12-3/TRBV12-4	CASSSFRTDTQYF	TGTGCCAGCAGTTCCTTTCGCACAGATACGCAGTATTTT
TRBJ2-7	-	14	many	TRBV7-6	CASSLIAGSYEQYF	TGTGCCAGCAGCTTAATCGCAGGGTCCTACGAGCAGTACTTC
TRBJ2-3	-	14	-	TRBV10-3	CAISEGGRPLPQYF	TGTGCCATCAGTGAGGGTGGACGTCCCCTCCCGCAGTATTTT
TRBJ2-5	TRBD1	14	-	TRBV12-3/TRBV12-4	CASRWTGDQETQYF	TGTGCCAGCAGATGGACAGGGGACCAAGAGACCCAGTACTTC
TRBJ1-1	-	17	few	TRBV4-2	CATKNPDWGDGSTEAFF	TGTGCCACCAAAAATCCCGATTGGGGGGATGGTAGCACTGAAGCTTTCTTT
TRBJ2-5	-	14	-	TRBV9	CASSVAAYQETQYF	TGTGCCAGCAGCGTAGCGGCGTACCAAGAGACCCAGTACTTC
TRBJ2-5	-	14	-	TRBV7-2	CASSYRGSGETQYF	TGTGCCAGCAGCTACCGGGGGTCCGGGGAGACCCAGTACTTC
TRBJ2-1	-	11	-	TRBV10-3	CAISDGDSQFF	TGTGCCATCAGTGACGGGGATTCGCAGTTCTTC
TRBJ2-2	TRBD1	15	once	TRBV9	CASSVGQGANGELFF	TGTGCCAGCAGCGTCGGACAGGGGGCGAACGGGGAGCTGTTTTTT
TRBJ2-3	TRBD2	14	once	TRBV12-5	CASAIAGPGDTQYF	TGTGCTAGTGCCATAGCGGGGCCAGGAGATACGCAGTATTTT
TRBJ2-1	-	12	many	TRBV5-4	CASSWSGFEQFF	TGTGCCAGCAGCTGGTCAGGGTTTGAGCAGTTCTTC
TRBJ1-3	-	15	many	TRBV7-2	CASSTVNSSGNTIYF	TGTGCCAGCAGTACTGTTAATTCCTCTGGAAACACCATATATTTT
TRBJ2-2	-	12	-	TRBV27	CASSPFGGELFF	TGTGCCAGCAGTCCCTTTGGCGGGGAGCTGTTTTTT